The rows below give T cell receptor beta chains drawn from one sample of a study of early T cells in non-severe SARS-CoV-2 infection. TCRdb re-called the 5' RACE reads through MiXCR, storing one row per CDR3 protein. The data show tens of thousands of distinct CDR3 sequences, with around 10% seen just once and around 5.3% held by the top ten. This specimen consisted of whole blood, obtained at baseline. These receptors came from an adult who was a healthcare worker with PCR-confirmed SARS-CoV-2 infection or an uninfected control (not recorded which). Each CDR3 is given with its conserved first and last residue. D genes are given only for firm matches. Clone size is not always given. Where it is, it says once, few, many or a class for expanded clones.

v_call	d_call	clone_size	j_call	cdr3_aa	cdr3_nt
TRBV19	TRBD2	many	TRBJ2-7	CASGLAGSREQYF	TGTGCCAGTGGACTAGCGGGGTCCCGGGAGCAGTACTTC
TRBV4-1	-	many	TRBJ2-7	CASSHSITVYEQYF	TGCGCCAGCAGCCACTCGATAACAGTTTACGAGCAGTACTTC
TRBV5-1	-	many	TRBJ2-2	CASSLRADTGELFF	TGCGCCAGCAGCTTGCGGGCGGACACCGGGGAGCTGTTTTTT
TRBV7-9	-	-	TRBJ2-1	CASSDVLSPYNEQFF	TGTGCCAGCAGCGATGTATTAAGCCCCTACAATGAGCAGTTCTTC
TRBV12-3/TRBV12-4	TRBD2	-	TRBJ2-5	CASSQAGGQLGTQYF	TGTGCCAGCAGCCAAGCGGGGGGTCAACTGGGGACCCAGTACTTC
TRBV6-5	TRBD2	-	TRBJ2-1	CASSYRTSGYSYNEQFF	TGTGCCAGCAGTTACCGGACTAGCGGATACTCCTACAATGAGCAGTTCTTC
TRBV7-9	-	medium-sized	TRBJ2-3	CASSPEARGDTQYF	TGTGCCAGCAGCCCTGAGGCTAGGGGAGATACGCAGTATTTT
TRBV29-1	TRBD1	many	TRBJ2-3	CSVDGTGGVGTDTQYF	TGCAGCGTTGATGGGACAGGGGGCGTGGGGACAGATACGCAGTATTTT
TRBV10-3	-	many	TRBJ2-7	CAISDAGSVYEQYF	TGTGCCATCAGTGATGCAGGATCCGTCTACGAGCAGTACTTC
TRBV6-1	-	few	TRBJ2-1	CASSEYSFSYNEQFF	TGTGCCAGCAGTGAATACTCTTTTTCCTACAATGAGCAGTTCTTC
TRBV5-1	TRBD2	many	TRBJ2-2	CASRAALAGTGELFF	TGCGCCAGCAGGGCGGCACTAGCGGGCACCGGGGAGCTGTTTTTT
TRBV4-1	-	-	TRBJ2-3	CASSPKGTPDTDTQYF	TGCGCCAGCAGCCCAAAAGGGACTCCCGATACAGATACGCAGTATTTT
TRBV30	TRBD1	-	TRBJ1-2	CAWSRGDGYTF	TGTGCCTGGAGCAGGGGGGATGGCTACACCTTC
TRBV6-6	TRBD1	few	TRBJ1-1	CASTREGALNTEAFF	TGTGCCAGCACCAGAGAGGGGGCTTTGAACACTGAAGCTTTCTTT
TRBV6-2/TRBV6-3	-	few	TRBJ2-3	CASSRGSADTQYF	TGTGCCAGCAGTCGGGGGTCTGCAGATACGCAGTATTTT
TRBV3-1	TRBD1	-	TRBJ1-6	CASSNRGDSPLHF	TGTGCCAGCAGCAACAGGGGAGACTCACCCCTCCACTTT
TRBV6-6	-	many	TRBJ2-5	CASSTDLQRKETQYF	TGTGCCAGCAGTACGGATTTGCAGAGGAAAGAGACCCAGTACTTC
TRBV20-1	-	-	TRBJ1-2	CSASHIYGYTF	TGCAGTGCTAGTCATATCTATGGCTACACCTTC
TRBV6-5	TRBD2	many	TRBJ2-3	CASSRDGGGGPRIDTQYF	TGTGCCAGCAGCCGGGATGGTGGCGGGGGGCCCCGTATTGATACGCAGTATTTT
TRBV4-1	TRBD1	-	TRBJ2-3	CASSQGTGPTDTQYF	TGCGCCAGCAGCCAAGGGACAGGCCCCACAGATACGCAGTATTTT
TRBV5-8	-	few	TRBJ2-6	CASSRGGTAGANVLTF	TGTGCCAGCTCGAGGGGGGGAACAGCCGGGGCCAACGTCCTGACTTTC
TRBV24-1	-	-	TRBJ2-4	CATSDEGNIQYF	TGTGCCACCAGTGATGAGGGGAACATTCAGTACTTC
TRBV27	TRBD1	-	TRBJ1-4	CASSGQGVGEKLFF	TGTGCCAGCAGTGGACAGGGCGTCGGTGAAAAACTGTTTTTT
TRBV28	TRBD1	few	TRBJ1-2	CASSGGQGGYGYTF	TGTGCCAGCAGTGGGGGACAGGGTGGCTATGGCTACACCTTC
TRBV5-1	-	-	TRBJ2-4	CASSLAVGKNIQYF	TGCGCCAGCAGCTTGGCCGTGGGCAAAAACATTCAGTACTTC